Here is one TCR beta chain with its context. Its antigen remains unidentified. Sequencing used immunoSEQ multiplex PCR; TCRdb keeps in-frame clones, though not all of them. This table has around 130,000 clones, about 90% appearing once. J gave up 7 bases and V 6 bases, and 10 bases lay outside the gene matches. Germline V gene data show CDR1 as LNHDA and CDR2 as SQIVND (reference sequence). The CDR3 extends over 16 amino acids. This record belongs to a study of T cell responses to AZD1222 COVID-19 vaccine. Study-wide background: Second-dose schedules of about 4 or about 12 weeks were combined.

Overall study findings and caveats: Sampled repertoires all dated from after the peak T cell response. At baseline, seropositivity was found in only six or seven AZD1222 recipients. Donors were chiefly white British, with a greater number of females, and clonal diversity was perhaps underestimated.

The sample in question was peripheral blood, obtained on day 0 of AZD1222 vaccination. This clonotype was sampled from an adult in good health. The V and J genes are TRBV19 and TRBJ2-1, with 12 bases fitting TRBD2. The CDR3 nucleotides are TGTGCCAGTAGCGGAGGCGGACTAGCGGGATGGAATGAGCAGTTCTTC. This codes for CASSGGGLAGWNEQFF.